Following are 8 T cell receptor beta chains from one sample sequenced in a study of T cells after yellow fever vaccination (dated by TCRdb to between 2019 and 2020). Read against the paper, the sample's treatment or condition label means: live attenuated yellow fever vaccine strain. Libraries came from 5' RACE. Sequencing relied on an Illumina NovaSeq 6000. TCRdb reworked the public reads: Q25 trimming with fastp, MiXCR clone assembly, productive beta chains retained. Rows matching on CDR3 protein sequence are summarized as one entry with the most common DNA and genes. For this sample the table gives more than 80,000 distinct CDR3 sequences, of which roughly 6% were detected only once. The ten largest make up under 50% of the sample. The sequenced sample was CD8+ T cells sorted from PBMCs, obtained 10 days after the yellow fever booster vaccination. These receptors were taken from a man between 18 and 35 years old who received the YFV17D yellow fever vaccine.

Ten or more counts support this clonotype. CDR3 sequence: CASSTTVATEQYF. The CDR3 region has the DNA TGTGCCAGTAGTACCACAGTGGCTACCGAGCAGTACTTC. This chain connects TRBV19 to TRBJ2-7; D unclear. Germline values: CDR1 LNHDA, CDR2 SQIVND (reference sequence). The V and J ends lost 4 bases and 6 bases respectively, with 13 bases between them. The CDR3 contains 13 residues.

This clonotype was counted at least ten times. The rearrangement uses TRBV7-9 and TRBJ2-3; TRBD1 matches at 7 bases. The CDR3 contains 14 residues. The J segment lost 6 bases and the V segment lost 5 bases, leaving 8 bases of the junction unmatched. CDR1 and CDR2 (germline): SEHNR, FQNEAQ (reference sequence). The CDR3: CASSPIEQGDTQYF. In DNA, the CDR3 is TGTGCCAGCAGCCCTATCGAACAGGGGGATACGCAGTATTTT. The full variable domain, with the rest looked up from reference TRBV7-9 and TRBJ2-3, is DTGVSQNPRHKITKRGQNVTFRCDPISEHNRLYWYRQTLGQGPEFLTYFQNEAQLEKSRLLSDRFSAERPKGSFSTLEIQRTEQGDSAMYLCASSPIEQGDTQYFGPGTRLTVL.

The chain links TRBV3-1 to TRBJ2-1; D call uncertain. This CDR3 is 15 amino acids long. V lost 0 bases to trimming and J lost 3 bases, with 9 bases between them. Germline CDR1 and CDR2: LGHDT and YNNKEL (reference sequence). The CDR3 DNA reads as TGTGCCAGCAGCCAAGATCGAACCTTCTACAATGAGCAGTTCTTC. Translating it yields CASSQDRTFYNEQFF.

This clonotype was seen only a few times. The rearrangement joins TRBV20-1 to TRBJ2-7, with D perhaps TRBD1 (6 bases). Trimming shortened V by 4 bases and J by 2 bases, and 18 bases separated the two germline ends. This CDR3 region has 15 residues. Looked up from germline, CDR1 is DFQATT and CDR2 is SNEGSKA (reference sequence). Here the CDR3 reads CSATKREGDAYEQYF. CDR3 DNA sequence: TGCAGTGCTACAAAGAGAGAGGGGGACGCCTACGAGCAGTACTTC.

This clonotype has only a few counts. The chain combines TRBV7-2 with TRBJ2-1; 14 nucleotides line up with TRBD2. The germline V gene encodes CDR1 SGHTA and CDR2 FQGNSA. Unmatched junction bases numbered 5, after V lost 3 bases and J lost 7 bases. The CDR3 has 16 amino acids. The CDR3 bases are TGTGCCAGCAGCTTTTGGGGACTAGCGGGGGTTAATGAGCAGTTCTTC. Residues: CASSFWGLAGVNEQFF. Drawing the rest from reference TRBV7-2 and TRBJ2-1, the complete variable domain is GAGVSQSPSNKVTEKGKDVELRCDPISGHTALYWYRQSLGQGLEFLIYFQGNSAPDKSGLPSDRFSAERTGGSVSTLTIQRTQQEDSAVYLCASSFWGLAGVNEQFFGPGTRLTVL.

This clonotype was seen a few times. The CDR3: CASSVAEGIHEQFF. The CDR3 bases are TGTGCCAGCAGCGTAGCTGAGGGGATCCATGAGCAGTTCTTC. The V call is TRBV9, the J call TRBJ2-1; D may be TRBD1 or TRBD2 (5 bases each). Germline CDR1 SGDLS, CDR2 YYNGEE. The CDR3 length is 14 residues. Trimming pared 0 bases from V and 8 bases from J, leaving 12 bases between. Drawing the rest from reference TRBV9 and TRBJ2-1, the complete variable domain is DSGVTQTPKHLITATGQRVTLRCSPRSGDLSVYWYQQSLDQGLQFLIQYYNGEERAKGNILERFSAQQFPDLHSELNLSSLELGDSALYFCASSVAEGIHEQFFGPGTRLTVL.

This clonotype has just a few counts. CDR3 loop: CASSDSIEMNTEAFF. The CDR3 DNA is TGTGCCAGCAGTGACTCTATAGAAATGAACACTGAAGCTTTCTTT. The chain couples TRBV6-4 to TRBJ1-1; D unresolved. CDR1 is MRHNA and CDR2 is SNTAGT in the germline V gene. The CDR3 sequence is 15 residues long. The V gene lost 0 bases and the J gene lost 0 bases, with 8 bases spanning the gap.

This clonotype was seen a few times. The chain is built from TRBV9 and TRBJ2-1, with a weak D call TRBD2 (5 bases). The CDR3 runs to 15 residues. Germline V gene data show CDR1 as SGDLS and CDR2 as YYNGEE. The ends were cut back, 2 bases at V and 3 bases at J, with 12 bases in the middle. CDR3 DNA: TGTGCCAGCAGCGTGGGCGGGCCGATCTACAATGAGCAGTTCTTC. It translates to CASSVGGPIYNEQFF.